These 20 T cell receptor beta chains originate from one sample sequenced in a study of CD8 T cells in Susac syndrome. RNA was extracted with the RNeasy kit, and a quantity of about 0.45 to 1 ug was reverse transcribed using random hexamers. TCRdb used MiXCR to reprocess the immunoSEQ multiplex PCR reads, holding one entry per CDR3 protein. The sample holds roughly 220,000 distinct CDR3 sequences, approximately 94% seen once. Sample: CD4+ T cells from PBMCs. Receptors were obtained from a human donor with Susac syndrome.

As DNA, the CDR3 is TGCAGTGCTATGGAGACAGGGGGCTATGGCTACACCTTC. Translated, it gives CSAMETGGYGYTF. The chain employs TRBV20-1 and TRBJ1-2, with 9 bases aligning to TRBD1. V dropped 4 bases and J dropped 4; count of bases not matched to a gene: 4. CDR1 DFQATT and CDR2 SNEGSKA come from the germline V gene (reference sequence). This CDR3 spans 13 amino acids.

V is TRBV20-1 and J is TRBJ2-1; 8 nucleotides match TRBD2. Unmatched junction bases numbered 9, after V lost 2 bases and J lost 0 bases. CDR3 length: 17 residues. Germline assignment: CDR1 DFQATT and CDR2 SNEGSKA (reference sequence). The CDR3 here is CSARTLAGLSSYNEQFF. CDR3 nucleotide sequence: TGCAGTGCTAGAACCTTAGCGGGGCTCAGCTCCTACAATGAGCAGTTCTTC.

The chain links TRBV4-3 to TRBJ2-3; possibly TRBD1 or TRBD2 for D (6 bases each). Germline V gene sequence: CDR1 LGHNA, CDR2 YSLEER. CDR3 length: 15 residues. V shed 1 base and J shed 2 bases, with 10 bases lying between them. CDR3 amino acids: CASSQGGANTDTQYF. The CDR3 DNA sequence: TGCGCCAGCAGCCAAGGGGGGGCCAACACAGATACGCAGTATTTT.

This clonotype was picked up one time. The chain combines TRBV20-1 with TRBJ1-2; D may be TRBD1 (6 bases). The CDR3 sequence is 12 residues long. Germline V CDR1 and CDR2: DFQATT, SNEGSKA (reference sequence). V was pared by 5 bases and J by 8 bases, with 15 bases between. For the CDR3, the DNA is TGCAGTGCTTCCCCAGGGGCTATAGGCTACACCTTC. Its protein is CSASPGAIGYTF.

The chain recombines TRBV6-1 with TRBJ2-7, with D perhaps matching TRBD1 (6 bases). Deletions cut 6 bases from V and 5 bases from J, with 23 bases between. This CDR3 has 16 amino acids. Germline V gives CDR1 MNHNS, CDR2 SASEGT. The chain's CDR3 is CASSHAVQGASHEQYF. CDR3 coding DNA: TGTGCCAGCAGCCATGCCGTACAGGGCGCATCCCACGAGCAGTACTTC.

The chain is built from TRBV20-1 and TRBJ2-4; 7 bases are shared with TRBD2. V shed 0 bases and J 9 bases; nucleotides not matched to a gene: 11. CDR1 is DFQATT and CDR2 is SNEGSKA in the germline V gene (reference sequence). This CDR3 is built from 15 residues. This CDR3 is CSARDSEAGNGIQYF. CDR3 nucleotides: TGCAGTGCTAGAGATTCTGAAGCGGGGAATGGCATTCAGTACTTC.

The chain uses TRBV9 and TRBJ2-5; the match to TRBD1 covers 9 bases. The V segment lost 0 bases and the J segment 4 bases; nucleotides outside the gene matches: 7. The CDR3 sequence is 16 residues long. Germline V gene lookup returns CDR1 SGDLS and CDR2 YYNGEE. The CDR3: CASSVAPQGAIETQYF. The CDR3 region has the DNA TGTGCCAGCAGCGTAGCCCCACAGGGGGCCATAGAGACCCAGTACTTC.

The chain employs TRBV7-2 and TRBJ2-1; D may be TRBD2 (6 bases). CDR1 SGHTA and CDR2 FQGNSA come from the germline V gene. Trimming removed 0 bases at V and 3 bases at J, with 12 bases between. The length of the CDR3 is 16 residues. In nucleotides, the CDR3 is TGTGCCAGCAGCTTAGCGGAGAGCGGGCTCTACAATGAGCAGTTCTTC. Its translation is CASSLAESGLYNEQFF.

This chain joins TRBV20-1 and TRBJ1-6; D gene uncertain. Trimming pared 3 bases from V and 10 bases from J, leaving 19 bases between. Looked up from germline, CDR1 is DFQATT and CDR2 is SNEGSKA (reference sequence). The CDR3 contains 15 residues. This CDR3 reads CSASASTDLRSPLHF. In DNA, the CDR3 is TGCAGTGCTAGCGCTTCAACCGACCTAAGGTCACCCCTCCACTTT.

The sample holds a few counts of this clonotype. V and J are TRBV5-4 and TRBJ1-2; 7 bases are shared with TRBD1. Germline CDR1 reads SGHNT; CDR2 reads YYREEE (reference sequence). The CDR3 sequence is 13 residues long. The V segment lost 0 bases and the J segment 8 bases; nucleotides outside the gene matches: 4. CDR3 sequence (DNA): TGTGCCAGCAGCTTGGCGACAGGGTTCGGCTACACCTTC. Protein sequence: CASSLATGFGYTF.

The chain has TRBV7-9 and TRBJ2-3; the D is unclear. Germline lookup yields CDR1 SEHNR and CDR2 FQNEAQ (reference sequence). This CDR3 has 15 amino acids. V gave up 5 bases and J gave up 2 bases, with 14 bases separating them. The CDR3: CASSPIWTLTDTQYF. The CDR3 DNA follows: TGTGCCAGCAGCCCCATCTGGACCCTCACAGATACGCAGTATTTT. Complete variable domain (other parts from reference TRBV7-9 and TRBJ2-3): DTGVSQNPRHKITKRGQNVTFRCDPISEHNRLYWYRQTLGQGPEFLTYFQNEAQLEKSRLLSDRFSAERPKGSFSTLEIQRTEQGDSAMYLCASSPIWTLTDTQYFGPGTRLTVL.

This chain links TRBV25-1 with TRBJ1-3; D uncertain. The CDR3 runs 15 residues. The germline V gene has CDR1 MGHDK and CDR2 SYGVNS. V dropped 2 bases and J dropped 0 bases, with 8 bases sitting between them. CDR3 loop: CASSEVGVSGNTIYF. DNA of the CDR3: TGTGCCAGCAGTGAAGTCGGGGTCTCTGGAAACACCATATATTTT.

The V call is TRBV29-1, the J call TRBJ2-2, with 10 bases that match TRBD1. CDR1 and CDR2 (germline): SQVTM, ANQGSEA. Losses at the gene ends were 6 bases for V and 5 bases for J; bases not matched to a gene: 3. This CDR3 is built from 13 residues. CDR3 region: CSVTGGNTGELFF. In DNA, the CDR3 is TGCAGCGTGACAGGGGGCAATACCGGGGAGCTGTTTTTT.

The chain uses TRBV19 and TRBJ2-2, with TRBD2 matching over 8 bases. The CDR3 runs to 14 residues. CDR1 LNHDA and CDR2 SQIVND come from the germline V gene (reference sequence). V shed 7 bases, J shed 4 bases, and the junction held 5 bases outside the gene matches. The CDR3, as DNA: TGTGCCAGTACAGGGCTAGCGGGCACCGGGGAGCTGTTTTTT. It is translated as CASTGLAGTGELFF.

The rearrangement joins TRBV2 to TRBJ2-7, with D perhaps matching TRBD1 (5 bases). There are 17 residues in the CDR3. The germline CDR1 and CDR2 sequences are SNHLY and FYNNEI. The V and J ends lost 9 bases and 0 bases respectively, with 24 bases between them. CDR3 amino acids: CARTLRNPRETSYEQYF. The CDR3 DNA follows: TGTGCCAGAACCTTGAGGAATCCCAGGGAAACCTCCTACGAGCAGTACTTC.

The CDR3, as DNA: TGTGCCAGCAGTTACTTGCGCCCACCCCCCGAGCAGTACTTC. Protein sequence: CASSYLRPPPEQYF. The V call is TRBV6-6, the J call TRBJ2-7; D is unresolved. The V gene lost 1 base and the J gene lost 6 bases, with 13 bases spanning the gap. The CDR3 is 14 residues long. Germline CDR1 MNHNY, CDR2 SVGAGI (reference sequence).

V gene TRBV4-2 combines with J gene TRBJ2-7; 7 bases map to TRBD1. In germline, CDR1 is LGHNA, CDR2 YNFKEQ. V shed 0 bases, J shed 3 bases, and the junction held 8 bases outside the gene matches. The CDR3 contains 16 residues. The CDR3 bases are TGTGCCAGCAGCCAAGATTGGGGACAGTTGGGCTACGAGCAGTACTTC. Its translation: CASSQDWGQLGYEQYF.

The V and J genes are TRBV3-1 and TRBJ1-2, with 8 bases that match TRBD1. The ends lost 0 bases at V and 8 bases at J; junction bases unmatched: 5. Looked up from germline, CDR1 is LGHDT and CDR2 is YNNKEL (reference sequence). The CDR3 totals 14 residues. The DNA for the CDR3 is TGTGCCAGCAGCCAAGATTTGACAGGGGAAGGCTACACCTTC. The encoded protein is CASSQDLTGEGYTF.

This sequence joins TRBV19 and TRBJ1-1; 8 bases line up with TRBD1. This CDR3 has 15 residues. Trimming cost V 6 bases and J 2 bases; bases outside gene matches: 8. Germline V gene lookup returns CDR1 LNHDA and CDR2 SQIVND (reference sequence). Here the CDR3 reads CASSRGQEINTEAFF. The CDR3 coding sequence is TGTGCCAGTAGCCGGGGACAGGAGATCAACACTGAAGCTTTCTTT.

The chain has TRBV7-3 and TRBJ2-1; D perhaps matches TRBD2 (6 bases). The V gene's germline CDR1 is SGHTA and CDR2 FQGTGA. V was cut by 5 bases and J by 1 base, with 9 bases left in between. The CDR3 sequence is 14 residues long. The CDR3 nucleotides are TGTGCCAGCAGCGTTAGCGGTTCCTACAATGAGCAGTTCTTC. It translates to CASSVSGSYNEQFF.